This T cell receptor beta chain was obtained from a study of naive and memory T cell subsets (dated by TCRdb to about 2017). About the full investigation: The figure summarizing these samples reported 10 blood donors, 7 tuberculin skin test biopsies and 3 saline control biopsies. Usually PCR2 was run as a SYBR Green qPCR and stopped at a set threshold, although low-input samples could use end-point PCR (approximately 6 cycles) instead.

The investigation overall reported the following: The potential sensitivity of the RNA-based method to TCR transcript changes with T cell activation and differentiation was acknowledged.

The study reported a robust and sensitive protocol to amplify, sequence and analyze TCRs, based on 3' ligation of a UMI-containing oligonucleotide to TCR cDNA. For whole blood analysis, more than 2 ml of peripheral blood was collected from healthy adult volunteers into Tempus tubes, and RNA was extracted following the manufacturer's instructions. Before reverse transcription, total RNA that had not been cell sorted was treated with RQ1 DNase, with a target input of roughly 1 to 1,100 ng. Libraries were prepared from skin biopsies and whole blood to test how robust the pipeline was in samples where T cells are a minority population. The CDR3 has 17 amino acids, counting the end cysteine and phenylalanine. The read is trimmed to its CDR3 DNA, 51 bases read in frame from base 1. V and J are truncated by 5 bases and 1 base respectively, leaving an intervening sequence of 17 bases. CDR1 and CDR2, looked up from the germline V gene (reference sequence), are SEHNR and FQNEAQ.

The method behind the library was 5' RACE. Four rounds of PCR, run with the SP2 primer together with nested alpha and beta constant region primers, were used to amplify the ligated cDNA. For the blood and skin samples, reverse transcription of TCR RNA was done with SuperScript IV along with alpha and beta constant region primers. An oligonucleotide carrying the Illumina SP2 primer and a UMI was ligated to the cDNA 3' end using T4 RNA ligase 1. The 12-nucleotide UMI was composed of two random hexamers separated by an eight-base spacer, which was included to prevent hairpin formation. TCR alpha and beta chain libraries were processed separately from the second PCR onward, with dual indexing for multiplexing. After pooling, the indexed libraries were analyzed by capillary electrophoresis and sequenced on either an Illumina MiSeq or NextSeq. To boost base diversity and improve cluster recognition, PhiX DNA at about 4.5-7% was spiked into the libraries. On the authors' methods: Demultiplexor took UMIs from read 2, joined the UMIs to the TCR sequence from read 1, and separated reads according to sample indices. V and J genes and V-J junctions were identified by Decombinator, which gave every TCR a five-part identifier that included V and J deletions. Collapsinator used UMIs to correct sequencing errors and PCR amplification heterogeneity, producing a UMI-based abundance for each TCR. Identifiers were converted to nucleotide sequence by CDR3Translator and translated to amino acids, and CDR3 regions were extracted on the basis of terminal motifs. After normalization to the amount of input RNA, the error-corrected alpha and beta TCR counts from blood and from skin were compared. TCRdb took the public reads, trimmed them with fastp at Q25, ran MiXCR for clone calling and kept in-frame beta chains. CDR3 protein duplicates are merged, each entry listing the most common genes and DNA. The V and J calls were not made by the authors but by TCRdb's processing. The sample table lists more than 50,000 distinct CDR3 sequences, 7% to 8.5% of them with a count of one. Around 9.6% of the sample is in the top ten clones.

This clonotype occurred many times. The target of this receptor is not known. No much larger clone is present one base from it, and per-base qualities are unavailable. This TCR derives from a male donor in good health. The rearrangement joined TRBV7-9 to TRBJ2-2; the D region possibly corresponds to TRBD2 (5 bases align). The CDR3 region has the sequence CASSPRFGSVNTGELFF. The sequenced DNA is TGTGCCAGCAGCCCCCGTTTTGGGAGCGTGAACACCGGGGAGCTGTTTTTT.